The entry that follows covers one TCR beta chain sequence. What it binds is not known. This could be a read error, since a much larger clone is one nucleotide away. Clinical symptoms, serum thyroxine and TRAb, thyroid ultrasound and orbital computed tomography were used for the diagnoses. The TCR beta CDR3 regions underwent amplification using RNA transcripts as the source. The TCR CDR3 was amplified in a first-round RT-PCR using the HTBI primer set. TCRdb processed the multiplex PCR reads anew with MiXCR; each CDR3 protein has one entry. There are more than 500,000 distinct CDR3 sequences in the sample; roughly 14% occur only once, and roughly 4.5% lies in the top ten. CDR3 length: 16 residues. The data are from a study of T cells in Graves' hyperthyroidism and ophthalmopathy. Findings and caveats of the study: Through a model of 13 V-J features, ophthalmopathy was separated from stable hyperthyroidism. Blood also held most thyroid clonotypes expanded beyond 0.001.

The rearrangement uses TRBV12-3 or TRBV12-4 and TRBJ1-5; 8 positions match TRBD1. The clonotype comes from a woman in her thirties or forties with Graves' ophthalmopathy. Source material: blood. The DNA of the CDR3 is TGTGCCAGCAGCCCGGACAGGGATTATAGCGATCAGCCCCAGCATTTT. Encoded protein: CASSPDRDYSDQPQHF.